This T cell receptor (beta chain) comes out of a study of cytomegalovirus exposure and HLA in healthy donors. The study, taken as a whole, reports: As was reported, the classifier diagnosed cytomegalovirus status with high specificity and sensitivity.

The PCR made use of 60 Vbeta and 13 Jbeta primers. Profiling relied on immunoSEQ multiplex PCR, and the TCRdb table lists in-frame clones only, not all of them. This table holds some 150,000 clones, 9.4% found once. Note on this clone: Its antigen is unknown.

In germline, CDR1 is SGHTS, CDR2 YDEGEE. V was pared by 2 bases and J by 7 bases, with 12 bases of the junction left unmatched. This CDR3 has 17 amino acids. This rearrangement joins TRBV5-8 to TRBJ1-4; 9 bases map to TRBD1. Sequencing used PBMCs. This TCR was sampled from a male donor in good health and CMV-seronegative. The CDR3 nucleotides are TGTGCCAGCAGCTTCTTTCCCGGGACAGGGTTCGGTGAAAAACTGTTTTTT. Its protein is CASSFFPGTGFGEKLFF.